Included here is one T cell receptor beta chain sequence, with context. This sample stems from a study of blood T cell repertoires in COVID-19. About the research overall: COVID-19 samples from acute and convalescent phases originated in the United States, Italy and Spain.

Repertoires were generated with immunoSEQ multiplex PCR, while TCRdb's copy carries only in-frame clones and drops some. The sample contains about 250,000 clones, roughly 80% of which appear only once. Trimming pared 1 base from V and 8 bases from J, leaving 5 bases between. Germline CDR1 LNHNV, CDR2 YYDKDF (reference sequence). The CDR3 totals 11 residues. The sequenced sample was peripheral blood. V and J are TRBV15 and TRBJ1-1, with no clear D. This TCR was recovered from an elderly man with acute or convalescent COVID-19. CDR3 sequence reads: CATSRGREAFF. CDR3 DNA: TGTGCCACCAGCAGAGGGAGGGAAGCTTTCTTT.